Here is one T cell receptor (beta chain) with its context. The sample comes from a study of blood T cell repertoires in COVID-19. Across the study: The United States, Italy and Spain were the sources of the acute and convalescent COVID-19 samples. From T cells, B-cell-depleted T cells, or PBMCs came the material, which was cDNA or gDNA.

The CDR3 length is 14 residues. Germline values: CDR1 SEHNR, CDR2 FQNEAQ (reference sequence). Germline trimming cut 1 base from V and 8 bases from J; bases unmatched to any gene: 5. Original handling: Amplification of reference gene primers was used by the study to estimate nucleated cell counts. The data were produced by immunoSEQ multiplex PCR, yet TCRdb's version contains in-frame clones alone and is incomplete. The V and J calls and the clone size are those of that table, but D and trimming were determined from the DNA. The sample records just over 60,000 clones, around four fifths being singletons.

The rearrangement links TRBV7-9 to TRBJ1-2; the match to TRBD1 covers 9 bases. The specimen was peripheral blood. The TCR originated in a woman aged 80 or over with active or convalescent COVID-19. The CDR3 is CASSLDRGREGYTF. The CDR3 coding sequence is TGTGCCAGCAGCTTAGACAGGGGGCGAGAGGGCTACACCTTC.